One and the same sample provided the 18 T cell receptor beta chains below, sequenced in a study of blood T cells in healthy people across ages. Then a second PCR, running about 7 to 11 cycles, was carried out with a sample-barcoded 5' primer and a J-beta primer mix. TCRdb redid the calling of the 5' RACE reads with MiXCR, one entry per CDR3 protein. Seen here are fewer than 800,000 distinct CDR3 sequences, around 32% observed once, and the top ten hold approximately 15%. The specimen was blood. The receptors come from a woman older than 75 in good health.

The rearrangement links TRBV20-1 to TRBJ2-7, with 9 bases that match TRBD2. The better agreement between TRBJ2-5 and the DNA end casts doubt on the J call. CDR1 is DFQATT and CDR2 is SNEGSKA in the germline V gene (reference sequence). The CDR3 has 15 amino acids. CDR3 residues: CSAPRSGRLLETQYF. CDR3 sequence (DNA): TGCAGTGCTCCGAGGAGCGGGAGGCTGCTAGAGACCCAGTACTTC.

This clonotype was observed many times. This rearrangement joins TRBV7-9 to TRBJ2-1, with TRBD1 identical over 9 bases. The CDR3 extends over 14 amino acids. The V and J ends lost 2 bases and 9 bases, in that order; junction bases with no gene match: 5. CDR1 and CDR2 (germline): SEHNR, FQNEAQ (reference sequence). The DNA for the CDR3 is TGTGCCAGCAGCTTAATGGGACAGGGAGGTGAGCAGTTCTTC. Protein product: CASSLMGQGGEQFF.

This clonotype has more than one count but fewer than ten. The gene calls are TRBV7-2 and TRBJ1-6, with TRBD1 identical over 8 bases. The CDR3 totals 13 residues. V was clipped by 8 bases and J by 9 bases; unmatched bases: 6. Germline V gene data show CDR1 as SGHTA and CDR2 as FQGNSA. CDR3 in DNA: TGTGCCAGCGGAGACAGGGGAATTTCACCCCTCCACTTT. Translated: CASGDRGISPLHF.

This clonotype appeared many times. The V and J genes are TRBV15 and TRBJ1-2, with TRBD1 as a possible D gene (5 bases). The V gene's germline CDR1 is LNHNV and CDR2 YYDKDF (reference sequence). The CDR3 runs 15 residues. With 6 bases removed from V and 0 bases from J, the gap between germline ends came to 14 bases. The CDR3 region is CATSPSGLANYGYTF. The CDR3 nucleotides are TGTGCCACCAGTCCCTCGGGACTAGCTAACTATGGCTACACCTTC.

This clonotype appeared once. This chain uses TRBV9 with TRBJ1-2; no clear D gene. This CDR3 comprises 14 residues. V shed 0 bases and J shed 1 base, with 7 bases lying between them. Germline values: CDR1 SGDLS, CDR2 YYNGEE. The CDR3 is CASSVGKFNYGYTF. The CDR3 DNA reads TGTGCCAGCAGCGTAGGGAAGTTTAACTATGGCTACACCTTC. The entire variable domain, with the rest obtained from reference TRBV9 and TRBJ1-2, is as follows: DSGVTQTPKHLITATGQRVTLRCSPRSGDLSVYWYQQSLDQGLQFLIQYYNGEERAKGNILERFSAQQFPDLHSELNLSSLELGDSALYFCASSVGKFNYGYTFGSGTRLTVV.

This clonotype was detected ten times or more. In DNA, the CDR3 is TGCGCCAGCAGCCCCGAGGGTTTGTCCTACGAGCAGTACTTC. Amino acid sequence: CASSPEGLSYEQYF. This rearrangement joins TRBV5-1 to TRBJ2-7; tentative D call: TRBD2 (5 bases). The germline V gene encodes CDR1 SGHRS and CDR2 YFSETQ. Between the trimmed V and J ends, which lost 4 bases and 1 base, there was a span of 12 bases. The CDR3 is 14 residues long.

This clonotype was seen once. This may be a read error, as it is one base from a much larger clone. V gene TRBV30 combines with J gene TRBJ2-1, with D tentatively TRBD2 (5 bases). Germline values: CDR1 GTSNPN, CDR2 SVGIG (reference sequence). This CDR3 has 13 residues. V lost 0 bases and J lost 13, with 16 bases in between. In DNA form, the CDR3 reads TGTGCCTGGAGTGTGGTGGTTAGCGAGACCCAGTTCTTC. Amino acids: CAWSVVVSETQFF.

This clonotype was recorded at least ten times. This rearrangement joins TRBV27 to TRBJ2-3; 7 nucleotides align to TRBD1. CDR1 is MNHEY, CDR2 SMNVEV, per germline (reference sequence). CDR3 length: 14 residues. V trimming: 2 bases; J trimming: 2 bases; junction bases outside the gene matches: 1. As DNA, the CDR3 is TGTGCCAGCAGTTTACAGGGGGTCACAGATACGCAGTATTTT. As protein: CASSLQGVTDTQYF.

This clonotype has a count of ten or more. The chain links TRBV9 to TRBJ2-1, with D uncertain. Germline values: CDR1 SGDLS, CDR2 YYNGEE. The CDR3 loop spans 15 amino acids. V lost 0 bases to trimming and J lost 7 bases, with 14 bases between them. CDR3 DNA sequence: TGTGCCAGCAGCGTAGGGGCAGCCGCCGGGAATGAGCAGTTCTTC. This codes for CASSVGAAAGNEQFF.

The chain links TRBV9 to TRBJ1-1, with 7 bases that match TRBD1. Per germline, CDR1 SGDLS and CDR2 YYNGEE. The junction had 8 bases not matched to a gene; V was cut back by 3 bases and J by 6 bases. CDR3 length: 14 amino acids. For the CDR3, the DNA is TGTGCCAGCAGCGGGGACAGTGGGGACGCTGAAGCTTTCTTT. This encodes CASSGDSGDAEAFF.

Here the CDR3 DNA reads TGTGCCAGCAGCTTAGGAGTAGGGACAGGAGATGCCTACGAGCAGTACTTC. The encoded protein is CASSLGVGTGDAYEQYF. J is TRBJ2-7 and V is TRBV13, with TRBD1 identical over 8 bases. This CDR3 has 17 amino acids. The V gene's germline CDR1 is PRHDT and CDR2 FYEKMQ (reference sequence). J was trimmed by 2 bases and V by 0 bases; bases with no gene match: 9.

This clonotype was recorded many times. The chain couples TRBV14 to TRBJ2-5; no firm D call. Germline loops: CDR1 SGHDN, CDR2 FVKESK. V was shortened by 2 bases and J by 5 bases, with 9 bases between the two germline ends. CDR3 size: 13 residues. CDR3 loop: CASSQIIWETQYF. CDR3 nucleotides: TGTGCCAGCAGCCAAATTATTTGGGAGACCCAGTACTTC.

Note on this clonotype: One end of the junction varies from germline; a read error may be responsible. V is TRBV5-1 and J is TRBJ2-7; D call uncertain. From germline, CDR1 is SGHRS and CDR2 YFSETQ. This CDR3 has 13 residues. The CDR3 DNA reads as TGTGCCAACAGCTCCGGGTCCTACTACGAGCAGTACTTC. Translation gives CANSSGSYYEQYF.

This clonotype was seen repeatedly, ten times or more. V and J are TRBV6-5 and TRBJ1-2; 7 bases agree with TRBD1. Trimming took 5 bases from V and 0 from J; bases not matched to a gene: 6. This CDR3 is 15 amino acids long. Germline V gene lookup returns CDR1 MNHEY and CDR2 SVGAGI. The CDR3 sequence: CASSPTGLTNYGYTF. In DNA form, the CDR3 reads TGTGCCAGCAGTCCGACAGGGCTAACTAACTATGGCTACACCTTC.

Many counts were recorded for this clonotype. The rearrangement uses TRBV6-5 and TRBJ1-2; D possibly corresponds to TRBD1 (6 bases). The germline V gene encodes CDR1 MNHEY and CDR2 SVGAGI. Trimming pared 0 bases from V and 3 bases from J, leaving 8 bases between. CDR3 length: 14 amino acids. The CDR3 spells CASSYSGGDYGYTF. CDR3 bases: TGTGCCAGCAGTTACTCGGGGGGCGACTATGGCTACACCTTC.

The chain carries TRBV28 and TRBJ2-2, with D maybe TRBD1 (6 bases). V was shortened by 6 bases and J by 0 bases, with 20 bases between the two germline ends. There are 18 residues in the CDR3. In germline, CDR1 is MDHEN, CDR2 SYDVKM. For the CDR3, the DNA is TGTGCCAGCAGAACCGGGACATTAGTACTTACGAACACCGGGGAGCTGTTTTTT. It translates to CASRTGTLVLTNTGELFF.

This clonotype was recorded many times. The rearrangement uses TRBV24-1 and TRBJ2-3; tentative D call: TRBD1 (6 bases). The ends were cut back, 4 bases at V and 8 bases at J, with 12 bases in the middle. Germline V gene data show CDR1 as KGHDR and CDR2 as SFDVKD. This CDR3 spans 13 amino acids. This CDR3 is CATSDPLGGTQYF. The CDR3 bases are TGTGCCACCAGTGACCCCCTAGGGGGTACGCAGTATTTT.

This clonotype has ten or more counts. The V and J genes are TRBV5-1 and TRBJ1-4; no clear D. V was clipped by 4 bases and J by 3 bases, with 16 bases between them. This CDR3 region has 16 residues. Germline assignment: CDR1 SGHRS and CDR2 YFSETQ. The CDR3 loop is CASSPTAGWSNEKLFF. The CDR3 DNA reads TGCGCCAGCAGCCCAACGGCGGGATGGTCTAATGAAAAACTGTTTTTT.